This is a list of T cell receptor beta chains from one sample in a study of cytomegalovirus exposure and HLA in healthy donors. Clones were sequenced by immunoSEQ multiplex PCR, and TCRdb holds only the in-frame ones, with some missing. The table records under 250,000 clones, about 80% of them present only once. Specimen: PBMCs. Source of these receptors: a woman aged 50 to 65 in good health and CMV-seropositive. Each CDR3 is given with its conserved first and last residue. D genes are given only for firm matches. Clone size, where shown, is once, few, many, or a class for clones that have expanded.

J gene | clone size | D gene | V gene | CDR3 protein | CDR3 DNA
TRBJ2-7 | - | - | TRBV28 | CASTDRSSGEQYF | TGTGCCAGTACTGACAGGTCCTCGGGGGAGCAGTACTTC
TRBJ1-2 | - | - | TRBV7-9 | CASSLGRGDGYTF | TGTGCCAGCAGCTTGGGCAGGGGTGATGGCTACACCTTC
TRBJ1-6 | - | TRBD1 | TRBV19 | CASIGQGWSPLHF | TGTGCCAGCATCGGACAGGGTTGGTCACCCCTCCACTTT
TRBJ1-2 | once | - | TRBV7-2 | CASSLDPGYGYTF | TGTGCCAGCAGCTTAGACCCCGGCTATGGCTACACCTTC
TRBJ2-7 | - | TRBD2 | TRBV19 | CASTPGGLNEQYF | TGTGCCAGTACGCCGGGGGGGTTGAACGAGCAGTACTTC
TRBJ1-4 | - | - | TRBV4-2 | CASSQGEATNEKLFF | TGTGCCAGCAGCCAAGGGGAGGCAACTAATGAAAAACTGTTTTTT
TRBJ2-3 | - | TRBD2 | TRBV13 | CASSPLAGGGGSNLDTDTQYF | TGTGCCAGCAGCCCTCTAGCGGGGGGCGGGGGATCTAACCTCGATACGGATACGCAGTATTTT
TRBJ1-2 | once | - | TRBV4-1 | CASSQPAGARYGYTF | TGCGCCAGCAGCCAACCCGCAGGGGCGCGGTATGGCTACACCTTC
TRBJ2-1 | once | TRBD1 | TRBV27 | CASSPTGAKQFF | TGTGCCAGCAGTCCTACAGGGGCAAAGCAGTTCTTC
TRBJ1-1 | - | - | TRBV25-1 | CASSGLGVNTEAFF | TGTGCCAGCAGTGGGCTCGGAGTGAATACTGAAGCTTTCTTT
TRBJ1-4 | - | TRBD1 | TRBV5-1 | CASSLESGGQLNEKLFF | TGCGCCAGCAGCTTAGAGTCAGGGGGACAACTAAATGAAAAACTGTTTTTT
TRBJ2-5 | - | - | TRBV10-2 | CASSPFGVRETQYF | TGCGCCAGCAGCCCGTTCGGGGTCCGGGAGACCCAGTACTTC
TRBJ1-2 | - | TRBD1 | TRBV5-1 | CASSLVVDREGYGYTF | TGCGCCAGCAGCTTGGTCGTGGACAGGGAAGGCTATGGCTACACCTTC
TRBJ2-7 | - | - | TRBV6-1 | CASSEAGPDEQYF | TGTGCCAGCAGTGAAGCGGGGCCGGACGAGCAGTACTTC
TRBJ2-1 | - | - | TRBV6-6 | CASSYRGDGEQFF | TGTGCCAGCAGTTACAGGGGCGACGGGGAGCAGTTCTTC
TRBJ1-4 | - | - | TRBV5-1 | CASSLEEAPEKLFF | TGCGCCAGCAGCTTGGAAGAGGCTCCAGAAAAACTGTTTTTT
TRBJ1-1 | - | - | TRBV6-4 | CASSDSANTEAFF | TGTGCCAGCAGTGACTCGGCGAACACTGAAGCTTTCTTT
TRBJ1-2 | - | - | TRBV9 | CASSGWATDYGYTF | TGTGCCAGCAGCGGATGGGCCACCGACTATGGCTACACCTTC
TRBJ1-1 | - | - | TRBV9 | CASSVADGTSNTEAFF | TGTGCCAGCAGCGTAGCGGACGGGACATCGAACACTGAAGCTTTCTTT
TRBJ1-2 | - | - | TRBV20-1 | CSARDSGMGAF | TGCAGTGCTAGAGATTCAGGGATGGGTGCCTTC
TRBJ1-1 | - | TRBD1 | TRBV6-4 | CASSDTTGGMNTEAFF | TGTGCCAGCAGTGACACGACAGGGGGCATGAACACTGAAGCTTTCTTT
TRBJ1-1 | - | - | TRBV10-1 | CASSEGAYTEAFF | TGCGCCAGCAGTGAAGGAGCTTACACTGAAGCTTTCTTT
TRBJ2-5 | - | - | TRBV29-1 | CSVSHAGETQYF | TGCAGCGTCTCCCACGCAGGGGAGACCCAGTACTTC
TRBJ1-1 | few | - | TRBV28 | CASSRAYTEAFF | TGTGCCAGCAGCCGCGCGTACACTGAAGCTTTCTTT
TRBJ1-4 | - | TRBD1 | TRBV7-6 | CASSAGQGGGDEKLFF | TGTGCCAGCAGCGCGGGACAGGGTGGGGGCGATGAAAAACTGTTTTTT